This TCR beta chain was retrieved from a study of T cells expressing NK-cell markers. Study outcomes and limitations: The same clonotypes also predominated in the CD3+CD56-NKG2C+ fraction of several donors. Five or six donors showed dominant NKG2C+ clonotypes comprising about 1.0-7.0% of their CD8+ T cells.

CDR3 length: 16 residues. CDR1 is DFQATT and CDR2 is SNEGSKA in the germline V gene (reference sequence). Concerning this clonotype: Its antigen remains unknown.

TCRdb derives one entry per CDR3 protein from the 5' RACE reads, leaving out DNA. This listing includes 400,000 to 550,000 distinct CDR3 sequences. Input material: blood T cells: a sorted CD56 or NKG2C T cell subset, CD4+ or CD8+ T cells, or bulk PBMC T cells (not recorded which). The rearrangement uses TRBV20-1 and TRBJ2-7; the D call from TCRdb, TRBD1, cannot be confirmed without DNA. This clonotype was sampled from a woman aged 18 to 75 in good health. The CDR3 reads CSARPAGQLFTYEQYF.